This entry concerns a single T cell receptor (beta chain). This entry comes from a study of blood T cell repertoires in COVID-19. Study-wide context: Sources were T cells, B-cell-depleted T cells, or PBMCs; the material itself was cDNA or gDNA.

Measured with immunoSEQ multiplex PCR; TCRdb has only the in-frame clones, and not every one. In the table there are about 97,000 clones, 85% of which are singletons. The CDR3 extends over 17 amino acids. Germline V gives CDR1 SGHTA, CDR2 FQGNSA. Trimming at V came to 1 base and at J to 2 bases, leaving 9 bases not matched to a gene. The sequence was collected from a woman aged 70 to 79 with active or convalescent COVID-19. Material for sequencing was peripheral blood. This chain uses TRBV7-2 with TRBJ2-3; the match to TRBD1 covers 7 bases. The CDR3 loop is CASSLGRGPLTTDTQYF. CDR3 coding DNA: TGTGCCAGCAGCTTAGGTAGGGGGCCTTTAACCACAGATACGCAGTATTTT.